This T cell receptor (beta chain) was recorded in a study of glioma-infiltrating T cells. Using RNA template, CDR3s of TCR alpha and beta were amplified with iRepertoire arm-PCR. Each CDR3 protein is one row after TCRdb ran MiXCR on the multiplex PCR reads. The profile shows tens of thousands of distinct CDR3 sequences, 20% to 25% of them singletons. Losses at the gene ends were 5 bases for V and 4 bases for J; bases not matched to a gene: 9. In germline, CDR1 is SGHTA, CDR2 FQGNSA. The CDR3 runs 15 residues. This clonotype was seen a few times. The clonotype comes from a human donor with low-grade glioma or glioblastoma, undergoing nonglioma brain surgery, or in good health (not recorded which). The specimen sequenced was glioma tissue, nonneoplastic brain tissue, or PBMCs (not recorded which). The rearrangement uses TRBV7-2 and TRBJ2-7; 9 bases are a match to TRBD1. DNA for the CDR3: TGTGCCAGCAGCCCCCCGGGACAGGGAACTTACGAGCAGTACTTC. Translated, it gives CASSPPGQGTYEQYF.